These 10 T cell receptor beta chains share one sample of origin, sequenced in a study of early T cells in non-severe SARS-CoV-2 infection (dated by TCRdb to about 2021). The receptor library was made with 5' RACE. Sequencing took place on a NextSeq 500. TCRdb's own reprocessing of the public reads used fastp at Q25 and MiXCR and kept productive beta chains. Records with the same CDR3 protein are collapsed into one entry carrying the most frequent genes and DNA. This sample has approximately 84,000 distinct CDR3 sequences in its table, and more than 12% of those were observed once. Jointly, the top ten make up roughly 6% of the sample. Sequenced input: whole blood. Source of these receptors: an adult who was a healthcare worker with PCR-confirmed SARS-CoV-2 infection or an uninfected control (not recorded which).

The chain links TRBV30 to TRBJ2-7, with 9 bases matching TRBD2. Germline lookup yields CDR1 GTSNPN and CDR2 SVGIG (reference sequence). The trim removed 0 bases at V and 6 bases at J, leaving 0 bases unmatched. The CDR3 extends over 12 amino acids. The CDR3 region has the DNA TGTGCCTGGAGTGTAGCGGGAGGCGAGCAGTACTTC. It codes for CAWSVAGGEQYF.

This clonotype has more than one count but fewer than ten. The chain couples TRBV15 to TRBJ2-1; D may be TRBD2 (5 bases). Trimming stripped 5 bases from V and 7 bases from J, with 15 bases between. In germline, CDR1 is LNHNV, CDR2 YYDKDF (reference sequence). The CDR3 loop spans 14 amino acids. The CDR3 nucleotides read TGTGCCACCAGCGGAGGAAAGGATATGAATGAGCAGTTCTTC. Translating gives CATSGGKDMNEQFF.

This clonotype came up once. The chain recombines TRBV6-2 or TRBV6-3 with TRBJ2-3, with D uncertain. CDR1 MNHEY and CDR2 SVGEGT come from the germline V gene. The germline V and J ends were trimmed by 6 bases and 6 bases, with 13 bases remaining between them. The CDR3 spans 13 residues. The CDR3 reads CASSANSRDTQYF. The CDR3 DNA follows: TGTGCCAGCAGCGCAAATTCTAGGGATACGCAGTATTTT.

The chain carries TRBV6-1 and TRBJ2-1; 11 nucleotides agree with TRBD2. The germline V gene has CDR1 MNHNS and CDR2 SASEGT. This CDR3 is 15 amino acids long. V shed 8 bases and J 3 bases; nucleotides not matched to a gene: 6. The DNA of the CDR3 is TGTGCCAGCTTTCTAGCGGGAGGTATCTACAATGAGCAGTTCTTC. Translated, it gives CASFLAGGIYNEQFF.

The gene calls are TRBV20-1 and TRBJ2-7; TRBD2 agrees at 10 bases. Per the germline V gene, CDR1 is DFQATT and CDR2 is SNEGSKA (reference sequence). Trimming took 5 bases from V and 5 from J; bases not matched to a gene: 15. CDR3 size: 16 residues. CDR3 amino acids: CSALFSLAGVGNEQYF. The CDR3 nucleotides are TGCAGTGCTTTATTTTCCCTAGCGGGAGTAGGAAACGAGCAGTACTTC.

Worth noting for this clonotype: The junction and the germline gene differ at one end; a read error may be behind it. The rearrangement uses TRBV28 and TRBJ2-4; D tentatively fits TRBD1 or TRBD2 (5 bases each). Germline loops: CDR1 MDHEN, CDR2 SYDVKM. This CDR3 is 16 amino acids long. The CDR3 protein is CASSEPRRGPKNIQYF. The CDR3 region has the DNA TGTGCCAGCAGTGAGCCGCGACGGGGCCCCAAGAACATTCAGTACTTC.

This clonotype was recorded a few times. The rearrangement links TRBV29-1 to TRBJ2-1, with a tentative D call TRBD2 (5 bases). Germline V lookup: CDR1 SQVTM, CDR2 ANQGSEA. V lost 0 bases and J 9 bases, leaving 12 bases between the germline ends. The CDR3 sequence is 13 residues long. CDR3 DNA sequence: TGCAGCGTTGAAGAGGGGAGTGCCGGTGAGCAGTTCTTC. This encodes CSVEEGSAGEQFF.

A few counts support this clonotype. V is TRBV6-6 and J is TRBJ2-5; maybe TRBD2 (7 bases). The germline gives CDR1 MNHNY, CDR2 SVGAGI (reference sequence). The V end lost 4 bases, the J end lost 5 bases, and 14 bases lay between the germline ends. The CDR3 is 14 amino acids. In DNA form, the CDR3 reads TGTGCCAGCAGTTTTCCCCGGGGGGCGGAGACCCAGTACTTC. Protein sequence: CASSFPRGAETQYF.

The rearrangement uses TRBV6-1 and TRBJ1-1; D remains unclear. Trimming cost V 2 bases and J 5 bases, with 9 bases left between them. This CDR3 region has 13 residues. Germline V CDR1 and CDR2: MNHNS, SASEGT. The CDR3 is CASSESQSTEAFF. DNA of the CDR3: TGTGCCAGCAGTGAAAGCCAATCGACTGAAGCTTTCTTT.

This clonotype was recorded at least ten times. The chain employs TRBV5-1 and TRBJ1-1, with 10 bases that match TRBD1. V trimming: 4 bases; J trimming: 5 bases; junction bases outside the gene matches: 14. CDR3 size: 17 residues. Germline V gene sequence: CDR1 SGHRS, CDR2 YFSETQ. The CDR3 sequence is CASSAPGQGYLGTEAFF. The CDR3 nucleotides read TGCGCCAGCAGCGCACCGGGACAGGGGTATTTAGGGACTGAAGCTTTCTTT.